The 21 T cell receptor beta chains listed next were all sequenced from one sample in a study of siplizumab effects on memory and regulatory T cells. These receptors' targets are unknown. Mixed lymphocyte reaction cells were cocultured at 37°C for more than 5 days. Profiled with immunoSEQ multiplex PCR; TCRdb holds only in-frame clones, not every one. Among about 14,000 clones listed, more than 40% were seen once. Source material: CFSE-low (dividing) CD4+ T cells sorted from an allogeneic mixed lymphocyte reaction. Receptors originate from a human donor in good health; the cells came from an allogeneic mixed lymphocyte reaction.

The chain recombines TRBV18 with TRBJ1-5; no reliable D call. The CDR3 consists of 12 residues. Germline V gives CDR1 KGHSH, CDR2 LQKENI. Deletions cut 2 bases from V and 5 bases from J, with 4 bases between. The CDR3 DNA sequence: TGTGCCAGCTCACCAGGGGATCAGCCCCAGCATTTT. As protein: CASSPGDQPQHF.

The CDR3 sequence: CASSLAGGQTDTQYF. DNA of the CDR3: TGTGCCAGCAGCTTAGCGGGGGGGCAGACAGATACGCAGTATTTT. This sequence joins TRBV11-2 and TRBJ2-3; 8 nucleotides match TRBD2. The CDR3 extends over 15 amino acids. CDR1 is SGHAT, CDR2 FQNNGV, per germline. The V gene end was trimmed by 1 base and the J gene end by 3 bases; junction bases not matched to a gene: 3.

V is TRBV11-3 and J is TRBJ2-2; D gene ambiguous. Germline lookup yields CDR1 SGHNT and CDR2 YENEEA. The CDR3 runs 14 residues. V was pared by 2 bases and J by 4 bases, with 8 bases between. The CDR3 loop is CASSLPATTGELFF. Written as DNA, the CDR3 is TGTGCCAGCAGCTTACCGGCTACCACCGGGGAGCTGTTTTTT.

The J gene is TRBJ2-2, the V gene TRBV4-3; D perhaps matches TRBD2 (6 bases). Trimming took off 2 bases at V and 0 bases at J, with 13 bases between the two ends. The CDR3 has 17 residues. Per germline, CDR1 LGHNA and CDR2 YSLEER. CDR3 bases: TGCGCCAGCAGCCAACCCGGGAGCGCAACGAACACCGGGGAGCTGTTTTTT. Translated: CASSQPGSATNTGELFF.

Within the sample, this clone is large. This chain connects TRBV4-2 to TRBJ2-2, with TRBD2 as a possible D gene (5 bases). This CDR3 is 16 amino acids long. V was shortened by 1 base and J by 0 bases, with 9 bases between the two germline ends. The germline CDR1 and CDR2 sequences are LGHNA and YNFKEQ. The CDR3 DNA follows: TGTGCCAGCAGCCAAGTCACCGGGACGAACACCGGGGAGCTGTTTTTT. Translated, it gives CASSQVTGTNTGELFF.

The V and J genes are TRBV7-9 and TRBJ2-5; 8 bases fit TRBD2. The CDR3 totals 16 residues. CDR1 is SEHNR, CDR2 FQNEAQ, per germline (reference sequence). V dropped 5 bases and J dropped 5; count of bases not matched to a gene: 13. CDR3 protein: CASSPPGGGPGETQYF. The CDR3 nucleotides read TGTGCCAGCAGCCCCCCCGGCGGGGGGCCCGGGGAGACCCAGTACTTC. Full variable domain (remainder filled in from reference TRBV7-9 and TRBJ2-5): DTGVSQNPRHKITKRGQNVTFRCDPISEHNRLYWYRQTLGQGPEFLTYFQNEAQLEKSRLLSDRFSAERPKGSFSTLEIQRTEQGDSAMYLCASSPPGGGPGETQYFGPGTRLLVL.

V usage is TRBV20-1 and J usage is TRBJ2-5; the D is unclear. The CDR3 covers 11 residues. Trimming pared 4 bases from V and 5 bases from J, leaving 8 bases between. Germline values: CDR1 DFQATT, CDR2 SNEGSKA (reference sequence). This CDR3 is CSAISRETQYF. In DNA, the CDR3 is TGCAGTGCTATTAGTCGCGAGACCCAGTACTTC.

This sequence joins TRBV30 and TRBJ2-3; either TRBD1 or TRBD2 may supply D (6 bases each). This CDR3 spans 16 amino acids. Germline V gives CDR1 GTSNPN, CDR2 SVGIG (reference sequence). V was cut by 3 bases and J by 0 bases, with 16 bases left in between. The CDR3 coding sequence is TGTGCCTGGAGGAAGGAGGGGGTGACTAGCACAGATACGCAGTATTTT. Its protein is CAWRKEGVTSTDTQYF.

The chain employs TRBV18 and TRBJ1-2; a possible D gene is TRBD1 (6 bases). Germline CDR1 is KGHSH and CDR2 is LQKENI. The ends were cut back, 1 base at V and 2 bases at J, with 11 bases in the middle. CDR3 length equals 15 residues. The CDR3 DNA follows: TGTGCCAGCTCACCACGCGACAGGTCCAACTATGGCTACACCTTC. Translated: CASSPRDRSNYGYTF.

This clone was found a few times. This chain uses TRBV30 with TRBJ1-4; D not resolved. Germline V gene lookup returns CDR1 GTSNPN and CDR2 SVGIG (reference sequence). The CDR3 is 12 residues long. Deletions cut 2 bases from V and 8 bases from J, with 9 bases between. CDR3 sequence (DNA): TGTGCCTGGAGTCCCCCCGGAGAAAAACTGTTTTTT. This sequence encodes CAWSPPGEKLFF.

A few counts support this clone. J is TRBJ2-3 and V is TRBV6-5; D may match TRBD1 or TRBD2 (6 bases each). Germline-derived CDR1 and CDR2 are MNHEY and SVGAGI. The V end was cut by 2 bases, the J end by 5 bases, with 14 bases between. There are 15 residues in the CDR3. CDR3 amino acids: CASSYVGGYGDTQYF. The CDR3 bases are TGTGCCAGCAGTTACGTCGGGGGCTATGGAGATACGCAGTATTTT.

This clone was found once. The V gene is TRBV18, the J gene TRBJ1-5; D might be TRBD1 (5 bases). Trimming pared 3 bases from V and 7 bases from J, leaving 10 bases between. This CDR3 is built from 13 residues. Germline CDR1 reads KGHSH; CDR2 reads LQKENI. For the CDR3, the DNA is TGTGCCAGCTCACCGGGGGACTACCAGCCCCAGCATTTT. It yields the protein CASSPGDYQPQHF.

This chain connects TRBV27 to TRBJ2-3; TRBD2 agrees at 13 bases. The ends lost 5 bases at V and 2 bases at J; junction bases unmatched: 7. This CDR3 has 17 amino acids. Looked up from germline, CDR1 is MNHEY and CDR2 is SMNVEV (reference sequence). The CDR3 reads CASSHRLAGGLTDTQYF. CDR3 DNA sequence: TGTGCCAGCAGTCACCGACTAGCGGGGGGCCTCACAGATACGCAGTATTTT.

The chain recombines TRBV6-6 with TRBJ2-3, with D perhaps matching TRBD2 (6 bases). V lost 6 bases to trimming and J lost 5 bases, with 15 bases between them. The CDR3 is made up of 14 amino acids. Germline V gene lookup returns CDR1 MNHNY and CDR2 SVGAGI (reference sequence). The CDR3 is CASRPGGPLDTQYF. The DNA of the CDR3 is TGTGCCAGCAGACCCGGAGGGCCCCTAGATACGCAGTATTTT.

This clone was picked up a small number of times. The chain links TRBV19 to TRBJ2-3, with D unclear. The CDR3 loop spans 11 amino acids. V shed 3 bases and J shed 5 bases, with 3 bases lying between them. Germline V gives CDR1 LNHDA, CDR2 SQIVND (reference sequence). CDR3 amino acids: CASSIKDTQYF. CDR3 coding DNA: TGTGCCAGTAGTATCAAAGATACGCAGTATTTT.

The chain combines TRBV6-1 with TRBJ2-7, with TRBD1 matching 7 bases. With V trimmed by 4 bases and J by 3 bases, 3 bases remained unmatched. CDR1 is MNHNS and CDR2 is SASEGT in the germline V gene. This CDR3 is 13 amino acids long. CDR3 residues: CASSVQGHYEQYF. The CDR3 DNA reads TGTGCCAGCAGTGTACAGGGGCACTACGAGCAGTACTTC.

J is TRBJ2-7 and V is TRBV7-9; a weak D match, TRBD1 (6 bases). Germline-derived CDR1 and CDR2 are SEHNR and FQNEAQ (reference sequence). The CDR3 extends over 15 amino acids. The V end was cut by 1 base, the J end by 2 bases, with 12 bases between. The CDR3 region is CASSLGVRGPYEQYF. The DNA for the CDR3 is TGTGCCAGCAGCTTAGGCGTCAGGGGACCCTACGAGCAGTACTTC.

By share, this clone counts as medium-sized. V is TRBV12-1 and J is TRBJ1-4; TRBD1 is the table's D call and was not checked against the DNA. TRBV12-1 is a pseudogene. The CDR3 length is 15 residues. Written as DNA, the CDR3 is TGTGCCAGGCGTGTAAGGGGTGCAACTAATGAAAAACTGTTTTTT. Amino acids: CARRVRGATNEKLFF.

This clone has only a few counts. This chain connects TRBV7-2 to TRBJ2-7, with D perhaps TRBD1 (6 bases). This CDR3 spans 14 amino acids. The germline V and J ends were trimmed by 5 bases and 2 bases, with 13 bases remaining between them. Germline-derived CDR1 and CDR2 are SGHTA and FQGNSA. The CDR3 region is CASSPRQATYEQYF. CDR3 bases: TGTGCCAGCAGCCCACGACAGGCTACCTACGAGCAGTACTTC.

The genes are TRBV11-2 and TRBJ2-5, with 7 bases fitting TRBD2. CDR3 size: 14 residues. Per the germline V gene, CDR1 is SGHAT and CDR2 is FQNNGV. V shed 3 bases and J 4 bases; nucleotides not matched to a gene: 5. This CDR3 is CASSLWRGTETQYF. The CDR3 coding sequence is TGTGCCAGCAGCTTGTGGCGGGGGACAGAGACCCAGTACTTC.

This clone was seen a few times. V gene TRBV5-1 combines with J gene TRBJ2-7; 11 nucleotides line up with TRBD1. Unmatched junction bases numbered 8, after V lost 4 bases and J lost 5 bases. The CDR3 loop spans 15 amino acids. Germline CDR1 reads SGHRS; CDR2 reads YFSETQ. The CDR3 sequence is CASSRGDRGSNEQYF. The CDR3 DNA sequence: TGCGCCAGCAGCCGCGGGGACAGGGGGTCGAACGAGCAGTACTTC.